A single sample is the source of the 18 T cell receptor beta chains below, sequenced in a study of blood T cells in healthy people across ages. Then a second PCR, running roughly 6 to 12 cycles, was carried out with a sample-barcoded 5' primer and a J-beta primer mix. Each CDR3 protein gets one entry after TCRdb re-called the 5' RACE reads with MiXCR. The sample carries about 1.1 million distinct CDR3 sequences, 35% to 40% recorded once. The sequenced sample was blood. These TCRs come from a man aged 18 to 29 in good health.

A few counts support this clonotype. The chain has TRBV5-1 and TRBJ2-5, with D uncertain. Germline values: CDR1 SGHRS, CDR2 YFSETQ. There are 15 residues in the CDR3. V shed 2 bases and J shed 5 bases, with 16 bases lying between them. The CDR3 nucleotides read TGCGCCAGCAGCTTAGCTTCGCCCGGGTGGGAGACCCAGTACTTC. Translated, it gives CASSLASPGWETQYF.

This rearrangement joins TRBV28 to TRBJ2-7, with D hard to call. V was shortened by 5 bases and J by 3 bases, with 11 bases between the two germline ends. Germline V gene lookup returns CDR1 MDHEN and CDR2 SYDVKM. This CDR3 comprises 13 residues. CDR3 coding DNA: TGTGCCAGCAGTGCCAATTACCACTACGAGCAGTACTTC. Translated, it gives CASSANYHYEQYF.

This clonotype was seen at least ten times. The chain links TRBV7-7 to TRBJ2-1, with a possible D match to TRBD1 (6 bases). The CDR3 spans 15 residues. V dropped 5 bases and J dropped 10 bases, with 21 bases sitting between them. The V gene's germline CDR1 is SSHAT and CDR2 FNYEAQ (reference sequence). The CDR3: CASSIDYTTGAEQFF. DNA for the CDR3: TGTGCCAGCAGCATAGATTACACGACAGGTGCAGAGCAGTTCTTC.

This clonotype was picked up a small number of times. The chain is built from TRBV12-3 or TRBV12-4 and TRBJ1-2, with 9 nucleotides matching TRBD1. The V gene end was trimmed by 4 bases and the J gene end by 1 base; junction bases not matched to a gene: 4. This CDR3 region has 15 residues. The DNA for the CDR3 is TGTGCCAGCAGTTCCCCGGACAGGGGTAACTATGGCTACACCTTC. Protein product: CASSSPDRGNYGYTF.

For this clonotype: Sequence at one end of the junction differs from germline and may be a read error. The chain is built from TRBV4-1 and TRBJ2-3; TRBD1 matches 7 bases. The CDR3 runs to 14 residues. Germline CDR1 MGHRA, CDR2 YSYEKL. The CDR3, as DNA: TGCGTCAGCAGCCTTGACAGGGGCACAGATACGCAGTATTTT. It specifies CVSSLDRGTDTQYF.

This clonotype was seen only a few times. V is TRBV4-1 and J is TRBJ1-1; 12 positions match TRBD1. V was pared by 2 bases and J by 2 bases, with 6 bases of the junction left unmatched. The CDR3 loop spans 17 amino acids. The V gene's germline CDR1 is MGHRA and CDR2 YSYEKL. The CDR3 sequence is CASSQRDRGQGNTEAFF. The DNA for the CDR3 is TGCGCCAGCAGCCAACGGGACAGGGGGCAAGGAAACACTGAAGCTTTCTTT.

The chain's CDR3 is CASRNQHFTEAFF. The CDR3 DNA follows: TGTGCCAGCAGGAACCAGCATTTCACTGAAGCTTTCTTT. The chain recombines TRBV7-9 with TRBJ1-1; D gene uncertain. V shed 6 bases and J shed 4 bases, with 12 bases lying between them. This CDR3 comprises 13 residues. Per germline, CDR1 SEHNR and CDR2 FQNEAQ (reference sequence).

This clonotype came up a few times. The CDR3 DNA sequence: TGCAGCGTTTTTGATAGGGGGCTTTATGGCTACACCTTC. Translating it yields CSVFDRGLYGYTF. J is TRBJ1-2 and V is TRBV29-1; 7 bases match TRBD1. V was pared by 5 bases and J by 5 bases, with 8 bases of the junction left unmatched. From germline, CDR1 is SQVTM and CDR2 ANQGSEA. This CDR3 is built from 13 residues.

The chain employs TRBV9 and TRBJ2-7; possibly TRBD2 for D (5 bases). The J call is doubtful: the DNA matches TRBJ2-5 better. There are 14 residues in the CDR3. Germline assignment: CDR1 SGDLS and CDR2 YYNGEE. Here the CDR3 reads CASSVRPGEETQYF. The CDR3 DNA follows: TGTGCCAGCAGCGTACGACCCGGGGAAGAGACCCAGTACTTC.

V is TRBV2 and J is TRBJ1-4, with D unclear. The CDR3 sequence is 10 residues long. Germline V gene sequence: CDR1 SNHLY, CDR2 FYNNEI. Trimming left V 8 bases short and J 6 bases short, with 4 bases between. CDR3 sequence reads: CASWYEKLFF. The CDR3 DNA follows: TGTGCCAGCTGGTATGAAAAACTGTTTTTT.

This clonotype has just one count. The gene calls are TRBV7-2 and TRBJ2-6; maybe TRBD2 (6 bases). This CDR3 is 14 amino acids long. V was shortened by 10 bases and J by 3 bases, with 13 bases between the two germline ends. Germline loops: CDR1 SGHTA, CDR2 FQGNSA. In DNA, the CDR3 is TGTGCCATGGGGTGGCGGGGTGGGGCCAACGTCCTGACTTTC. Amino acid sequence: CAMGWRGGANVLTF.

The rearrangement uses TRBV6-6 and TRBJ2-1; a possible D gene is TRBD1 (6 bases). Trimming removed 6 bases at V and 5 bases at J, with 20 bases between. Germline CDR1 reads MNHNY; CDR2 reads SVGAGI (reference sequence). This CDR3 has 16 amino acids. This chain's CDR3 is CASRPSGHRRDNEQFF. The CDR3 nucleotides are TGTGCCAGCAGGCCTTCGGGACACAGAAGGGACAATGAGCAGTTCTTC.

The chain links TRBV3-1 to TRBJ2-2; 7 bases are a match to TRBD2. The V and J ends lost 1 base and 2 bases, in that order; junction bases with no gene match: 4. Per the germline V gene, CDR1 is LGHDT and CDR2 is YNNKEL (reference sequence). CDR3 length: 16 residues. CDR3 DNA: TGTGCCAGCAGCCAAGGGGCTAGCGGTAACACCGGGGAGCTGTTTTTT. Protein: CASSQGASGNTGELFF.

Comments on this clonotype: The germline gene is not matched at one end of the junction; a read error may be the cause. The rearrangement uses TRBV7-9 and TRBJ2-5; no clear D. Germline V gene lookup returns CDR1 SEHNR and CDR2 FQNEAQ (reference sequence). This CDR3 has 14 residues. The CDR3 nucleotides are TGTGCCAGCAGCGTAGCCCCCTCGCGGGAGACCCAGTACTTC. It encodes CASSVAPSRETQYF.

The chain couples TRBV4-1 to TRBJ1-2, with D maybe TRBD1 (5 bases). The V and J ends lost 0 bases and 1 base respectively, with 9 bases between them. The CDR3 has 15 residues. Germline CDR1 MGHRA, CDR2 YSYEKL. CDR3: CASSQDQGVNYGYTF. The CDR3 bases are TGCGCCAGCAGCCAAGATCAGGGAGTTAACTATGGCTACACCTTC.

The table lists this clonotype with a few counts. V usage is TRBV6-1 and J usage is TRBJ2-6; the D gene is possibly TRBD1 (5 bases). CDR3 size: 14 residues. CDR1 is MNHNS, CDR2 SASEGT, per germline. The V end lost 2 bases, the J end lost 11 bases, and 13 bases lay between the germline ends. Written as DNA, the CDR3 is TGTGCCAGCAGTGAATCCCACAGGCTTCACGTCCTGACTTTC. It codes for CASSESHRLHVLTF.

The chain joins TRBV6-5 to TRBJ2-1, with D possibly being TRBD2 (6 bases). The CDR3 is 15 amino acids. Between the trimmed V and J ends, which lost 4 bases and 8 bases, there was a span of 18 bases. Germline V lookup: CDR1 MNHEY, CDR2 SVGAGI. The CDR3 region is CASSSRGAGSYEQFF. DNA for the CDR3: TGTGCCAGCAGTTCGAGGGGAGCGGGTAGTTATGAGCAGTTCTTC.

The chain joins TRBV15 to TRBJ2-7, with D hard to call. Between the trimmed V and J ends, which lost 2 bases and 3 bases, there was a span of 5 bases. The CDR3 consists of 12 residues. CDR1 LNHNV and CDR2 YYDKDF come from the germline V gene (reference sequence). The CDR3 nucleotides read TGTGCCACCAGCAGACCCGGCTACGAGCAGTACTTC. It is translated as CATSRPGYEQYF.